The 17 T cell receptor beta chains below all came from one sample that was sequenced in a study of T cells after posttransplantation cyclophosphamide. Measured with immunoSEQ multiplex PCR; TCRdb has only the in-frame clones, and not every one. The data list approximately 30,000 clones, none observed once; 6.7% falls to the top ten. The sequenced sample was PBMCs. Every receptor here comes from a woman aged 45-65 years in good health and a related stem cell transplant donor.

This chain joins TRBV4-2 and TRBJ2-3, with D maybe TRBD1 (5 bases). The CDR3 has 16 residues. Germline V CDR1 and CDR2: LGHNA, YNFKEQ. Trimming shortened V by 5 bases and J by 5 bases, and 20 bases separated the two germline ends. The CDR3 bases are TGTGCCAGCAGCTCCCTTCGCACAGGTGTGGGAGATACGCAGTATTTT. It translates to CASSSLRTGVGDTQYF.

This clone was seen ten or more times. The V and J genes are TRBV6-1 and TRBJ1-2; unclear D gene. The V and J ends lost 1 base and 1 base respectively, with 10 bases between them. From germline, CDR1 is MNHNS and CDR2 SASEGT. The CDR3 covers 15 residues. CDR3 DNA: TGTGCCAGCAGTGAAGTCTTGCAGGATAACTATGGCTACACCTTC. The encoded protein is CASSEVLQDNYGYTF.

A few counts support this clone. V gene TRBV9 combines with J gene TRBJ2-1; 13 bases are shared with TRBD2. V lost 0 bases to trimming and J lost 7 bases; unmatched junction nucleotides: 7. In germline, CDR1 is SGDLS, CDR2 YYNGEE. This CDR3 has 17 residues. This CDR3 reads CASSVAPGLAGDNEQFF. CDR3 sequence (DNA): TGTGCCAGCAGCGTAGCCCCTGGACTAGCGGGAGATAATGAGCAGTTCTTC.

This clone has a count of ten or more. The chain joins TRBV28 to TRBJ1-1, with 8 positions matching TRBD1. The length of the CDR3 is 14 residues. The germline V gene encodes CDR1 MDHEN and CDR2 SYDVKM. Losses at the gene ends were 5 bases for V and 0 bases for J; bases not matched to a gene: 2. The CDR3 is CASSVDRVNTEAFF. The CDR3 bases are TGTGCCAGCAGTGTGGACAGGGTGAACACTGAAGCTTTCTTT.

This clone appeared many times. The chain uses TRBV30 and TRBJ2-1; 10 bases match TRBD2. CDR1 GTSNPN and CDR2 SVGIG come from the germline V gene (reference sequence). The CDR3 is 14 residues long. J was trimmed by 8 bases and V by 5 bases; bases with no gene match: 9. In DNA form, the CDR3 reads TGTGCCTGGTCTAAGCGGGAGGGTGAGGATGAGCAGTTCTTC. Protein product: CAWSKREGEDEQFF.

In its sample, this clone was seen a few times. The J gene is TRBJ1-2, the V gene TRBV5-6; D uncertain. V was clipped by 5 bases and J by 8 bases, with 13 bases between them. In germline, CDR1 is SGHDT, CDR2 YYEEEE. This CDR3 contains 12 residues. The CDR3 DNA follows: TGTGCCAGCAGTCGTGCGCACCAAGGCTACACCTTC. Translated, it gives CASSRAHQGYTF.

This clone was found many times. The rearrangement joins TRBV6-1 to TRBJ1-5; 8 nucleotides align to TRBD1. V shed 2 bases and J 5 bases; nucleotides not matched to a gene: 8. The CDR3 spans 16 residues. CDR1 is MNHNS, CDR2 SASEGT, per germline. The CDR3 reads CASSELPGGIDQPQHF. CDR3 bases: TGTGCCAGCAGTGAATTACCAGGGGGCATTGATCAGCCCCAGCATTTT.

This clone has ten or more counts. This chain connects TRBV19 to TRBJ2-7; the match to TRBD1 covers 10 bases. Trimming cost V 3 bases and J 4 bases; bases outside gene matches: 3. Looked up from germline, CDR1 is LNHDA and CDR2 is SQIVND (reference sequence). The CDR3 is 14 amino acids. In DNA form, the CDR3 reads TGTGCCAGTAGTATGGGGACAGGGGTTTACGAGCAGTACTTC. Translating it yields CASSMGTGVYEQYF.

This clone occurred many times. The V and J genes are TRBV19 and TRBJ1-2; D is perhaps TRBD1 (5 bases). CDR3 length: 17 residues. V lost 3 bases and J 6 bases, leaving 23 bases between the germline ends. Per the germline V gene, CDR1 is LNHDA and CDR2 is SQIVND (reference sequence). For the CDR3, the DNA is TGTGCCAGTAGTATGCCGCCAAGCCAATGGGGGGAGGATGGCTACACCTTC. Translating it yields CASSMPPSQWGEDGYTF.

This clone was counted ten times or more. The chain recombines TRBV4-1 with TRBJ1-2, with D maybe TRBD1 (5 bases). Looked up from germline, CDR1 is MGHRA and CDR2 is YSYEKL. V was trimmed by 4 bases and J by 2 bases, leaving 14 bases between them. The CDR3 is 15 residues long. The CDR3 DNA reads TGCGCCAGCAGCCCCCCGGGACTAAGGAACTATGGCTACACCTTC. Translated: CASSPPGLRNYGYTF.

A few counts support this clone. V usage is TRBV28 and J usage is TRBJ1-4; weak D call: TRBD1 (6 bases). This CDR3 spans 15 amino acids. Trimming shortened V by 6 bases and J by 3 bases, and 14 bases separated the two germline ends. The germline V gene encodes CDR1 MDHEN and CDR2 SYDVKM. The DNA for the CDR3 is TGTGCCAGCAGAATTCAAGGGGGGGCTAATGAAAAACTGTTTTTT. It codes for CASRIQGGANEKLFF.

This clone came up many times. This chain links TRBV2 with TRBJ2-2, with D possibly TRBD2 on 6 matching bases. The V gene lost 6 bases and the J gene lost 6 bases, with 14 bases spanning the gap. CDR1 is SNHLY and CDR2 is FYNNEI in the germline V gene. The CDR3 runs 14 residues. CDR3 bases: TGTGCCAGCAGATGGGACTTTGGAGCCGGGGAGCTGTTTTTT. It codes for CASRWDFGAGELFF.

This clone was counted many times. V is TRBV5-1 and J is TRBJ2-3; TRBD2 aligns across 9 bases. The CDR3 has 18 amino acids. The junction had 12 bases not matched to a gene; V was cut back by 4 bases and J by 0 bases. CDR1 and CDR2 from the germline V gene are SGHRS and YFSETQ. As DNA, the CDR3 is TGCGCCAGCAGCCTCCAACTTTTTACTAGCGGGAGCACAGATACGCAGTATTTT. Its translation is CASSLQLFTSGSTDTQYF.

This clone has ten or more counts. This chain joins TRBV15 and TRBJ1-3; D possibly corresponds to TRBD1 (6 bases). Germline V lookup: CDR1 LNHNV, CDR2 YYDKDF (reference sequence). Trimming removed 1 base from V and 3 bases from J, with 13 bases in between. The CDR3 runs 16 residues. The CDR3 region has the DNA TGTGCCACCAGCAGAGGAACAGGGCTCAGTGGAAACACCATATATTTT. It is translated as CATSRGTGLSGNTIYF.

The chain is built from TRBV30 and TRBJ1-5; maybe TRBD1 (5 bases). The CDR3 length is 17 residues. CDR1 is GTSNPN, CDR2 SVGIG, per germline (reference sequence). V gave up 0 bases and J gave up 2 bases, with 17 bases separating them. Written as DNA, the CDR3 is TGTGCCTGGAGTGTACGCCGGGGGACTTCAGGCAATCAGCCCCAGCATTTT. Translating it yields CAWSVRRGTSGNQPQHF.

The sample holds many counts of this clone. The chain recombines TRBV5-4 with TRBJ1-1; TRBD1 agrees at 8 bases. Germline-derived CDR1 and CDR2 are SGHNT and YYREEE (reference sequence). The CDR3 consists of 13 residues. V lost 3 bases to trimming and J lost 7 bases; unmatched junction nucleotides: 5. In nucleotides, the CDR3 is TGTGCCAGCAGCTACAACAGGGGGGTTGAAGCTTTCTTT. Its translation: CASSYNRGVEAFF.

This clone showed up many times. The V call is TRBV7-8, the J call TRBJ2-1; no clear D. The V end lost 5 bases, the J end lost 6 bases, and 14 bases lay between the germline ends. Germline V gene lookup returns CDR1 SGHVS and CDR2 FQNEAQ. This CDR3 region has 14 residues. The CDR3, as DNA: TGTGCCAGCAGCCCTTTCTCCCCCCCCAATGAGCAGTTCTTC. Encoded protein: CASSPFSPPNEQFF. Variable domain in full (rest from reference TRBV7-8 and TRBJ2-1): GAGVSQSPRYKVAKRGQDVALRCDPISGHVSLFWYQQALGQGPEFLTYFQNEAQLDKSGLPSDRFFAERPEGSVSTLKIQRTQQEDSAVYLCASSPFSPPNEQFFGPGTRLTVL.